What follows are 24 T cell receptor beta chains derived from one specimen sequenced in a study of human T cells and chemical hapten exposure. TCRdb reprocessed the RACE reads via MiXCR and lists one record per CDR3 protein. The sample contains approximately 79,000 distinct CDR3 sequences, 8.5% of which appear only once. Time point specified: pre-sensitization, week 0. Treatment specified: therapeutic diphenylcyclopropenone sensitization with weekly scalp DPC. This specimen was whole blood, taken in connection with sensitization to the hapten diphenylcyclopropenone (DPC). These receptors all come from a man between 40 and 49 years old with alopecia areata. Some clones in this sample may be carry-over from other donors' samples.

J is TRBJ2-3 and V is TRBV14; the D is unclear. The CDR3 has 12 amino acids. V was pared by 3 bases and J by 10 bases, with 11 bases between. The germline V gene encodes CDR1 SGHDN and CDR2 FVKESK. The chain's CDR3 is CASSQRTQSQYF. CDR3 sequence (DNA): TGTGCCAGCAGCCAGCGGACCCAATCGCAGTATTTT.

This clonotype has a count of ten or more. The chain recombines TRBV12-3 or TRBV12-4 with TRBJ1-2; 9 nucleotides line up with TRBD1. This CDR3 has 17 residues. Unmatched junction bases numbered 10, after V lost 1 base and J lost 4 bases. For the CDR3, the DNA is TGTGCCAGCAGTTTAGGGGACAGGGCTTCCCCCTTCTATGGCTACACCTTC. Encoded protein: CASSLGDRASPFYGYTF.

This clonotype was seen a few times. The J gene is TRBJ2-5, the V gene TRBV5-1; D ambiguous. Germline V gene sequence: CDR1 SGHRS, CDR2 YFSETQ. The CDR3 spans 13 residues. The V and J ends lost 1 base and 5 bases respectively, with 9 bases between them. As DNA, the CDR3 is TGCGCCAGCAGCTTGATGACCGACGAGACCCAGTACTTC. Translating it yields CASSLMTDETQYF.

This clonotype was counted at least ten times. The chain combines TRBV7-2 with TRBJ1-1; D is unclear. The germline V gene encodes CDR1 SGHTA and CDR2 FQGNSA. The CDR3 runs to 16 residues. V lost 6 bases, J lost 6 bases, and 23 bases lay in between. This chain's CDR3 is CASRSQAGSRGPEAFF. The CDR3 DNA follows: TGTGCCAGCAGAAGTCAAGCGGGAAGCCGAGGTCCTGAAGCTTTCTTT.

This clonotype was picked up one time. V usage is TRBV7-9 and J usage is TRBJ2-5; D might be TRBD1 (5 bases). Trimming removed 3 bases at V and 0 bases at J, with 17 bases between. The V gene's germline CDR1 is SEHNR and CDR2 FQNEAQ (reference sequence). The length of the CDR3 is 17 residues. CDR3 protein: CASSFKSMGLDQETQYF. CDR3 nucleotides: TGTGCCAGCAGCTTCAAATCTATGGGGCTCGACCAAGAGACCCAGTACTTC.

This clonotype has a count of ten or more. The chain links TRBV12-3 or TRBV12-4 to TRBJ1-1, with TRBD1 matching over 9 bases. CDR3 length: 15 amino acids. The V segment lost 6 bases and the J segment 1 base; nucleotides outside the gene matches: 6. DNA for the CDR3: TGTGCCAGCAGCCCCGGACAGGGGAGGAACACTGAAGCTTTCTTT. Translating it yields CASSPGQGRNTEAFF.

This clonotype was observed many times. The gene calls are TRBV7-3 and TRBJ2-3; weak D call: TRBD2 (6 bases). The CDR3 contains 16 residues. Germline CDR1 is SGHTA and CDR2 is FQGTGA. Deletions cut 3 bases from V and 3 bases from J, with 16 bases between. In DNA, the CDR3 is TGTGCCAGCAGCTTTGGACTACAATCCGCGACAGATACGCAGTATTTT. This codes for CASSFGLQSATDTQYF.

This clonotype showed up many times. This chain's CDR3 is CASSRGTSGITDTQYF. The DNA of the CDR3 is TGTGCCAGCAGCCGCGGGACTAGCGGGATCACAGATACGCAGTATTTT. V is TRBV14 and J is TRBJ2-3; 13 nucleotides match TRBD2. V was pared by 4 bases and J by 2 bases, with 3 bases of the junction left unmatched. Germline assignment: CDR1 SGHDN and CDR2 FVKESK. There are 16 residues in the CDR3.

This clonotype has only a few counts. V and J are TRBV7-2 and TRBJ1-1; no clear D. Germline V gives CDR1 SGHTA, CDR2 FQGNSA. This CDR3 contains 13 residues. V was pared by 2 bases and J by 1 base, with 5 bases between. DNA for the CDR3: TGTGCCAGCAGCTTATACAGGAACACTGAAGCTTTCTTT. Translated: CASSLYRNTEAFF.

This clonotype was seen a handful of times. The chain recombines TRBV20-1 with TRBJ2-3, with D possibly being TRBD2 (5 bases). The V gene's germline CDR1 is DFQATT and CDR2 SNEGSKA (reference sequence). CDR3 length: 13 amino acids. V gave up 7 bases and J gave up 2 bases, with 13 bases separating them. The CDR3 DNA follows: TGCAGTGGTAGGACTGGTAACACAGATACGCAGTATTTT. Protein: CSGRTGNTDTQYF.

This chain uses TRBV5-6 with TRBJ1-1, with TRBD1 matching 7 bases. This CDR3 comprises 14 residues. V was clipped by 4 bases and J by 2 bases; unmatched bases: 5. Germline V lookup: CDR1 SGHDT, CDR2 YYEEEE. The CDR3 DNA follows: TGTGCCAGCAGCCCACCAGGGGGTAACACTGAAGCTTTCTTT. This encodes CASSPPGGNTEAFF.

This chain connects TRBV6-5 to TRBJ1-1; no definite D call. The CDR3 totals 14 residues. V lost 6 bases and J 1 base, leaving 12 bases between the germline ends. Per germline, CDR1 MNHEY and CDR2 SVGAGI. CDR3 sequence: CASRKRNGNTEAFF. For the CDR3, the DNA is TGTGCCAGCAGGAAGAGGAATGGGAACACTGAAGCTTTCTTT.

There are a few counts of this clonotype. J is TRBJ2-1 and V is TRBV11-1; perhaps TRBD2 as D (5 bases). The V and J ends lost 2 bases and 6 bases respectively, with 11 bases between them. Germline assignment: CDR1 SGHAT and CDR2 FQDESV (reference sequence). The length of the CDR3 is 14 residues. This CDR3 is CASSLRPEGNEQFF. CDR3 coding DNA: TGTGCCAGCAGCTTAAGGCCCGAGGGCAATGAGCAGTTCTTC.

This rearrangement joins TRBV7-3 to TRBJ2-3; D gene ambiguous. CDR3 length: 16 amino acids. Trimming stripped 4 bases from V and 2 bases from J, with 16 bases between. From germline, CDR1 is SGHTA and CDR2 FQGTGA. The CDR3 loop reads CASSSLTPGSTDTQYF. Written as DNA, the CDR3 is TGTGCCAGCAGCTCCCTGACTCCCGGCTCCACAGATACGCAGTATTTT.

CDR3: CASSPLDSYEQYV. CDR3 coding DNA: TGTGCCAGCAGTCCCCTGGATTCCTACGAGCAGTACGTC. The rearrangement joins TRBV28 to TRBJ2-7; D call uncertain. The CDR3 runs to 13 residues. The germline V and J ends were trimmed by 5 bases and 1 base, with 9 bases remaining between them. Germline CDR1 is MDHEN and CDR2 is SYDVKM.

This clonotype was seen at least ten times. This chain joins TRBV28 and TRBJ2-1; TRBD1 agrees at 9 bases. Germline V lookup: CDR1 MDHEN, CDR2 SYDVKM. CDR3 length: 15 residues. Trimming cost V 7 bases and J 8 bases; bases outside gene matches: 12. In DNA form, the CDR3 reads TGTGCCAGCAATAACCGGGACAGGGTAGGGGATGAGCAGTTCTTC. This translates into CASNNRDRVGDEQFF.

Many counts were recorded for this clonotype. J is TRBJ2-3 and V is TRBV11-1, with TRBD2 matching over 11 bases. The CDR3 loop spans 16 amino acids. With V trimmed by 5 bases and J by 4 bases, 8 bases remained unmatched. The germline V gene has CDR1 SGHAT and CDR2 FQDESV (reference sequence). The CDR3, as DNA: TGTGCCAGCAGCCCCCTACTAGCGGGAGACGCAGATACGCAGTATTTT. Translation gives CASSPLLAGDADTQYF.

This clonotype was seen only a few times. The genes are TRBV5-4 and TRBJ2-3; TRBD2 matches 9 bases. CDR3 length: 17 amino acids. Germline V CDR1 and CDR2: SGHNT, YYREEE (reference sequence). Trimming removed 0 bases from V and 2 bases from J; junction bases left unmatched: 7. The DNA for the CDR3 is TGTGCCAGCAGCTTGGACGCTAGCGGGACAGCCACAGATACGCAGTATTTT. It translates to CASSLDASGTATDTQYF. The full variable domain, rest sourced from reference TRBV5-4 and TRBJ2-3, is ETGVTQSPTHLIKTRGQQVTLRCSSQSGHNTVSWYQQALGQGPQFIFQYYREEENGRGNFPPRFSGLQFPNYSSELNVNALELDDSALYLCASSLDASGTATDTQYFGPGTRLTVL.

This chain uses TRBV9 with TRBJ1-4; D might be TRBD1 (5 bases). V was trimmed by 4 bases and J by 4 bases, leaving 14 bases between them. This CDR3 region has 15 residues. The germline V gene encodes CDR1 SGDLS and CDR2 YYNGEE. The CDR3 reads CASSLSPGLNEKLFF. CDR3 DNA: TGTGCCAGCAGCTTATCCCCGGGGCTTAATGAAAAACTGTTTTTT.

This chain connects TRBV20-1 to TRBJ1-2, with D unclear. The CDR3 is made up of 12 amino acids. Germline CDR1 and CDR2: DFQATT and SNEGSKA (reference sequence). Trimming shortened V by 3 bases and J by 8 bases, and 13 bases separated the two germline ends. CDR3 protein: CSARPETGGYTF. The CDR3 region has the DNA TGCAGTGCTAGGCCGGAGACGGGAGGCTACACCTTC.

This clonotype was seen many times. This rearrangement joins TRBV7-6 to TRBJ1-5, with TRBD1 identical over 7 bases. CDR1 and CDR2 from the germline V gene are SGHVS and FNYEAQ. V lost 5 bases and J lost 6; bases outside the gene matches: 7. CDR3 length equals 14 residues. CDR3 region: CASSQNTGAQPQHF. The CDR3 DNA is TGTGCCAGCAGCCAGAACACAGGGGCTCAGCCCCAGCATTTT.

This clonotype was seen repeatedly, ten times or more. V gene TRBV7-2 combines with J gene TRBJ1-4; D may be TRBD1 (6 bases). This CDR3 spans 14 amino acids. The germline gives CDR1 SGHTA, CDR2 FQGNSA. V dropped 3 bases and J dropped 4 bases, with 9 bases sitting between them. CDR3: CASSLGAGNEKLFF. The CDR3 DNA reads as TGTGCCAGCAGCTTGGGGGCCGGTAATGAAAAACTGTTTTTT. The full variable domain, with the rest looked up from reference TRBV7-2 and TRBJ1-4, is GAGVSQSPSNKVTEKGKDVELRCDPISGHTALYWYRQSLGQGLEFLIYFQGNSAPDKSGLPSDRFSAERTGGSVSTLTIQRTQQEDSAVYLCASSLGAGNEKLFFGSGTQLSVL.

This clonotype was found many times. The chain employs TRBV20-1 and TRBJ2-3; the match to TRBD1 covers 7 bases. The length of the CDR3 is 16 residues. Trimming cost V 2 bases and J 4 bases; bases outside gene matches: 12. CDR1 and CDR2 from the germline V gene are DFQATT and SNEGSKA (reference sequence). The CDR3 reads CSARSRQGSGADTQYF. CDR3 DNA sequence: TGCAGTGCTAGATCAAGACAGGGTTCTGGCGCAGATACGCAGTATTTT.

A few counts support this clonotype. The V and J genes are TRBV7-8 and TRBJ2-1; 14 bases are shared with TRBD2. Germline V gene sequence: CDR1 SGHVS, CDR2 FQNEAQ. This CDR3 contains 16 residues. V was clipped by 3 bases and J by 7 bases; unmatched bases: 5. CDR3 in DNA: TGTGCCAGCAGCTTTGGACTAGCGGGAGGTATTAATGAGCAGTTCTTC. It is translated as CASSFGLAGGINEQFF.